This TCR beta chain was observed in a study of shared T cell receptors in the human thymus. There are a few counts of this clone. Clones were read by immunoSEQ multiplex PCR, and TCRdb kept only the in-frame ones, dropping some. The data contain more than 550,000 clones, roughly 88% of them singletons. This sample also appeared in a second study, on human thymus T cells. As reported in that work: The donors were infants in Finland with congenital heart defects, otherwise immunologically healthy. Thymic samples were excised during corrective heart operations. Gene usage for V and J segments appeared biased in thymic and blood repertoires. Reports from related research described highly overlapping thymic repertoires among unrelated individuals.

The clonotype was recovered from a girl in the first two years of life with a congenital heart defect. Sequences were obtained from thymocytes.

The CDR3 loop is CASSSLAGKTGELFF. CDR3 DNA sequence: TGTGCCAGCAGCTCTCTAGCGGGGAAAACCGGGGAGCTGTTTTTT. This chain connects TRBV13 to TRBJ2-2; 9 bases match TRBD2. Trimming at V came to 4 bases and at J to 5 bases, leaving 5 bases not matched to a gene. CDR1 is PRHDT and CDR2 is FYEKMQ in the germline V gene (reference sequence). This CDR3 region has 15 residues.